Listed here are 30 T cell receptor beta chains from one sample, sequenced in a study of PD-1 and CTLA-4 blockade in melanoma. Profiling relied on immunoSEQ multiplex PCR, and the TCRdb table lists in-frame clones only, not all of them. The data hold 20,000 or so clones, with around 89% observed a single time. The sample consisted of CD8+ T cells from peripheral blood, taken before anti-PD-1 treatment. Every receptor here comes from a human donor with melanoma.

This chain uses TRBV29-1 with TRBJ1-2; weak D call: TRBD1 (6 bases). V dropped 4 bases and J dropped 4 bases, with 7 bases sitting between them. Germline V CDR1 and CDR2: SQVTM, ANQGSEA. The CDR3 runs 11 residues. CDR3 protein: CSVVDSYGYTF. CDR3 coding DNA: TGCAGCGTTGTGGACAGCTATGGCTACACCTTC. Variable domain in full (rest from reference TRBV29-1 and TRBJ1-2): SAVISQKPSRDICQRGTSLTIQCQVDSQVTMMFWYRQQPGQSLTLIATANQGSEATYESGFVIDKFPISRPNLTFSTLTVSNMSPEDSSIYLCSVVDSYGYTFGSGTRLTVV.

The chain has TRBV28 and TRBJ1-2; the D is unclear. Deletions cut 6 bases from V and 4 bases from J, with 9 bases between. The length of the CDR3 is 12 residues. Germline values: CDR1 MDHEN, CDR2 SYDVKM. The CDR3 reads CASRSQVYGYTF. CDR3 DNA: TGTGCCAGCAGATCCCAGGTCTATGGCTACACCTTC.

The rearrangement joins TRBV28 to TRBJ1-1; perhaps TRBD1 as D (5 bases). Deletions cut 6 bases from V and 1 base from J, with 6 bases between. Germline V gene lookup returns CDR1 MDHEN and CDR2 SYDVKM. The CDR3 has 12 amino acids. The chain's CDR3 is CASRRGNTEAFF. CDR3 DNA sequence: TGTGCCAGCAGAAGGGGGAACACTGAAGCTTTCTTT.

The chain recombines TRBV19 with TRBJ1-1; 7 bases agree with TRBD1. J gave up 6 bases and V 10 bases, and 26 bases lay outside the gene matches. Germline V gene sequence: CDR1 LNHDA, CDR2 SQIVND (reference sequence). The CDR3 is 18 amino acids. Written as DNA, the CDR3 is TGTGCCACCCCCAGAGGGGGGGGGACAGTATTCGCCAGGGCTGAAGCTTTCTTT. This translates into CATPRGGGTVFARAEAFF. The entire variable domain, with the rest obtained from reference TRBV19 and TRBJ1-1, is as follows: DGGITQSPKYLFRKEGQNVTLSCEQNLNHDAMYWYRQDPGQGLRLIYYSQIVNDFQKGDIAEGYSVSREKKESFPLTVTSAQKNPTAFYLCATPRGGGTVFARAEAFFGQGTRLTVV.

The genes are TRBV3-1 (or the pseudogene TRBV3-2) and TRBJ2-1; D possibly corresponds to TRBD1 (6 bases). Between the trimmed V and J ends, which lost 5 bases and 7 bases, there was a span of 21 bases. The CDR3 is 16 amino acids. Germline V CDR1 and CDR2: LGHDT, YNNKEL (reference sequence). The CDR3 reads CASSTQGSASWNEQFF. DNA for the CDR3: TGTGCCAGCAGCACACAGGGAAGTGCTTCGTGGAATGAGCAGTTCTTC.

The chain has TRBV6-5 and TRBJ2-5; the D gene is possibly TRBD1 (6 bases). This CDR3 spans 15 amino acids. V gave up 0 bases and J gave up 4 bases, with 12 bases separating them. Per the germline V gene, CDR1 is MNHEY and CDR2 is SVGAGI. The DNA for the CDR3 is TGTGCCAGCAGTTACTCGAACAGGGCTGGAGAGACCCAGTACTTC. Protein product: CASSYSNRAGETQYF.

This chain links TRBV9 with TRBJ2-2, with D tentatively TRBD1 or TRBD2 (5 bases each). The germline gives CDR1 SGDLS, CDR2 YYNGEE. The CDR3 has 15 residues. V lost 1 base and J 9 bases, leaving 16 bases between the germline ends. CDR3 residues: CASSVTSGADRELFF. In nucleotides, the CDR3 is TGTGCCAGCAGCGTAACTTCCGGGGCCGATCGGGAGCTGTTTTTT.

V usage is TRBV4-1 and J usage is TRBJ2-3; 11 bases agree with TRBD2. CDR3 size: 16 residues. From germline, CDR1 is MGHRA and CDR2 YSYEKL. V was clipped by 3 bases and J by 3 bases; unmatched bases: 5. CDR3 loop: CASSHPSGGSTDTQYF. The CDR3 DNA follows: TGCGCCAGCAGCCACCCTAGCGGGGGGTCGACAGATACGCAGTATTTT.

V usage is TRBV27 and J usage is TRBJ1-2, with 9 positions matching TRBD1. After removal of 5 bases from V and 3 bases from J, the junction contained 19 bases not matched to a gene. Germline assignment: CDR1 MNHEY and CDR2 SMNVEV (reference sequence). This CDR3 has 19 amino acids. This CDR3 is CASSPSPGQGRSMYYGYTF. The DNA for the CDR3 is TGTGCCAGCAGTCCCTCCCCCGGACAGGGGCGGTCTATGTACTATGGCTACACCTTC.

The V call is TRBV19, the J call TRBJ1-1; D is uncertain. V was shortened by 3 bases and J by 1 base, with 9 bases between the two germline ends. CDR1 and CDR2 (germline): LNHDA, SQIVND (reference sequence). CDR3 length: 14 residues. CDR3 residues: CASSMPPRNTEAFF. The CDR3 DNA reads as TGTGCCAGTAGTATGCCCCCCAGGAACACTGAAGCTTTCTTT.

This clone was seen just once. J is TRBJ2-7 and V is TRBV7-6, with D hard to call. Germline values: CDR1 SGHVS, CDR2 FNYEAQ. Trimming cost V 4 bases and J 6 bases, with 10 bases left between them. The CDR3 contains 12 residues. The chain's CDR3 is CASSSSNLEQYF. CDR3 DNA sequence: TGTGCCAGCAGCTCAAGTAATCTCGAGCAGTACTTC. Full variable domain (rest looked up from reference TRBV7-6 and TRBJ2-7): GAGVSQSPRYKVTKRGQDVALRCDPISGHVSLYWYRQALGQGPEFLTYFNYEAQQDKSGLPNDRFSAERPEGSISTLTIQRTEQRDSAMYRCASSSSNLEQYFGPGTRLTVT.

In this sample, this clone turned up a few times. V and J are TRBV27 and TRBJ1-5; unclear D gene. This CDR3 has 13 amino acids. Trimming removed 4 bases from V and 2 bases from J, with 6 bases in between. Germline assignment: CDR1 MNHEY and CDR2 SMNVEV (reference sequence). The CDR3, as DNA: TGTGCCAGCAGTTCAAGTGGCAATCAGCCCCAGCATTTT. Translated: CASSSSGNQPQHF.

The J gene is TRBJ1-1, the V gene TRBV15; D is possibly TRBD1 (6 bases). Germline V gene sequence: CDR1 LNHNV, CDR2 YYDKDF (reference sequence). CDR3 length equals 18 residues. Trimming shortened V by 0 bases and J by 0 bases, and 17 bases separated the two germline ends. In nucleotides, the CDR3 is TGTGCCACCAGCAGAGAGGGGGCGGGGTACGGTGTGAACACTGAAGCTTTCTTT. Protein: CATSREGAGYGVNTEAFF.

This chain links TRBV6-5 with TRBJ2-1, with 7 bases that match TRBD1. The germline V gene encodes CDR1 MNHEY and CDR2 SVGAGI. The ends lost 2 bases at V and 0 bases at J; junction bases unmatched: 1. The CDR3 extends over 15 amino acids. This CDR3 reads CASSYTGASYNEQFF. CDR3 coding DNA: TGTGCCAGCAGTTACACAGGGGCCTCCTACAATGAGCAGTTCTTC.

The V call is TRBV7-8, the J call TRBJ2-4; D is unclear. This CDR3 has 15 residues. CDR1 and CDR2 (germline): SGHVS, FQNEAQ. V lost 4 bases to trimming and J lost 8 bases, with 18 bases between them. Here the CDR3 reads CASSSKRIRTDIQYF. The CDR3 coding sequence is TGTGCCAGCAGCTCGAAACGAATAAGGACGGACATTCAGTACTTC.

Only a few counts were recorded for this clone. The chain joins TRBV4-1 to TRBJ1-2; the D gene is possibly TRBD1 (5 bases). The CDR3 is made up of 15 amino acids. Germline CDR1 reads MGHRA; CDR2 reads YSYEKL. V was trimmed by 0 bases and J by 2 bases, leaving 10 bases between them. The CDR3, as DNA: TGCGCCAGCAGCCAAGATCCGGGGGTGAACTATGGCTACACCTTC. Its translation: CASSQDPGVNYGYTF.

This clone came up once. The chain has TRBV28 and TRBJ1-6; D is perhaps TRBD1 (5 bases). The CDR3 is 14 amino acids. CDR1 is MDHEN and CDR2 is SYDVKM in the germline V gene. V lost 8 bases and J 5 bases, leaving 13 bases between the germline ends. This CDR3 reads CASGGRFHNSPLHF. The CDR3 DNA is TGTGCCAGCGGGGGACGATTCCATAATTCACCCCTCCACTTT.

The CDR3 nucleotides are TGCGCCAGCAGAGGGGTAACAGGGGGTACCGCGGGGACTGAAGCTTTCTTT. It specifies CASRGVTGGTAGTEAFF. The V and J genes are TRBV5-1 and TRBJ1-1; 8 bases are shared with TRBD1. The CDR3 runs 17 residues. The trim removed 5 bases at V and 5 bases at J, leaving 17 bases unmatched. Germline CDR1 and CDR2: SGHRS and YFSETQ.

The V gene is TRBV15, the J gene TRBJ2-5; D is uncertain. Germline assignment: CDR1 LNHNV and CDR2 YYDKDF (reference sequence). The CDR3 is 17 amino acids. Trimming left V 0 bases short and J 1 base short, with 15 bases between. This CDR3 reads CATSRDLGLGIQETQYF. The CDR3 DNA reads TGTGCCACCAGCAGAGATTTAGGATTAGGCATCCAAGAGACCCAGTACTTC.

V is TRBV6-5 and J is TRBJ2-5; D gene unclear. This CDR3 comprises 13 residues. From germline, CDR1 is MNHEY and CDR2 SVGAGI. Trimming shortened V by 0 bases and J by 4 bases, and 6 bases separated the two germline ends. The CDR3 nucleotides read TGTGCCAGCAGTTACTCGGCAGTAGAGACCCAGTACTTC. Its protein is CASSYSAVETQYF.

The rearrangement joins TRBV28 to TRBJ2-5; D uncertain. V lost 7 bases and J lost 0, with 15 bases in between. This CDR3 is 15 amino acids long. Germline V gene lookup returns CDR1 MDHEN and CDR2 SYDVKM. CDR3 sequence reads: CASTEGVLNQETQYF. In DNA form, the CDR3 reads TGTGCCAGCACAGAAGGAGTCCTGAACCAAGAGACCCAGTACTTC.

The chain is built from TRBV27 and TRBJ2-1; TRBD2 aligns across 8 bases. The V gene end was trimmed by 6 bases and the J gene end by 4 bases; junction bases not matched to a gene: 8. Germline CDR1 MNHEY, CDR2 SMNVEV (reference sequence). The CDR3 is 15 amino acids. Here the CDR3 DNA reads TGTGCCAGCAGCCTTCCCGGGGGGGAGTACAATGAGCAGTTCTTC. Translation: CASSLPGGEYNEQFF.

CDR3 amino acids: CASSEGLGQYF. As DNA, the CDR3 is TGTGCCAGCAGTGAAGGCCTTGGGCAGTACTTC. This chain links TRBV6-1 with TRBJ2-7; D unresolved. Germline values: CDR1 MNHNS, CDR2 SASEGT. The CDR3 spans 11 residues. Trimming pared 1 base from V and 9 bases from J, leaving 7 bases between.

The V and J genes are TRBV9 and TRBJ1-3; D remains unclear. CDR1 and CDR2 from the germline V gene are SGDLS and YYNGEE. This CDR3 comprises 12 residues. The V gene lost 0 bases and the J gene lost 4 bases, with 2 bases spanning the gap. The CDR3 coding sequence is TGTGCCAGCAGCGTAGACGGAAACACCATATATTTT. This encodes CASSVDGNTIYF.

The chain recombines TRBV4-2 with TRBJ2-3; TRBD1 or TRBD2 may be the D gene (6 bases each). V lost 1 base and J lost 6, with 8 bases in between. Per the germline V gene, CDR1 is LGHNA and CDR2 is YNFKEQ. The length of the CDR3 is 13 residues. The CDR3 is CASSQGGGDTQYF. The CDR3 DNA reads as TGTGCCAGCAGCCAAGGAGGGGGGGATACGCAGTATTTT.

V and J are TRBV7-6 and TRBJ1-2, with TRBD1 matching 8 bases. Trimming cost V 5 bases and J 0 bases; bases outside gene matches: 11. The CDR3 covers 17 residues. Looked up from germline, CDR1 is SGHVS and CDR2 is FNYEAQ. The CDR3 bases are TGTGCCAGCAGCAAAACAGGGGGGCAAACTTCTAACTATGGCTACACCTTC. Protein product: CASSKTGGQTSNYGYTF.

The chain uses TRBV6-7 and TRBJ1-2; D perhaps matches TRBD1 (6 bases). TRBV6-7 is annotated as an ORF whose role is uncertain. CDR3 length: 14 amino acids. Trimming cost V 6 bases and J 1 base, with 12 bases left between them. The CDR3 protein is CASSSDRFNYGYTF. Written as DNA, the CDR3 is TGTGCCAGCAGCTCCGACAGGTTTAACTATGGCTACACCTTC.

V is TRBV7-9 and J is TRBJ1-5; TRBD1 might be the D (5 bases). The V gene's germline CDR1 is SEHNR and CDR2 FQNEAQ (reference sequence). The CDR3 loop spans 16 amino acids. Trimming removed 0 bases at V and 2 bases at J, with 11 bases between. The CDR3 loop reads CASSLAAGGGNQPQHF. The CDR3 region has the DNA TGTGCCAGCAGCTTAGCGGCCGGGGGGGGCAATCAGCCCCAGCATTTT.

This sequence joins TRBV10-3 and TRBJ1-2, with D possibly matching TRBD1 (5 bases). The germline V and J ends were trimmed by 3 bases and 6 bases, with 11 bases remaining between them. Germline V gene data show CDR1 as ENHRY and CDR2 as SYGVKD. CDR3 length: 13 amino acids. The CDR3, as DNA: TGTGCCATCAGTGACTCGGCGGGGGATGGCTACACCTTC. This gives the protein CAISDSAGDGYTF.

The J gene is TRBJ1-5, the V gene TRBV19; tentative D call: TRBD1 (5 bases). The ends were cut back, 6 bases at V and 0 bases at J, with 12 bases in the middle. CDR3 length: 15 amino acids. Germline V gene sequence: CDR1 LNHDA, CDR2 SQIVND (reference sequence). The CDR3 loop reads CASSLGRASNQPQHF. The DNA for the CDR3 is TGTGCCAGTAGCCTTGGCAGGGCTAGCAATCAGCCCCAGCATTTT.